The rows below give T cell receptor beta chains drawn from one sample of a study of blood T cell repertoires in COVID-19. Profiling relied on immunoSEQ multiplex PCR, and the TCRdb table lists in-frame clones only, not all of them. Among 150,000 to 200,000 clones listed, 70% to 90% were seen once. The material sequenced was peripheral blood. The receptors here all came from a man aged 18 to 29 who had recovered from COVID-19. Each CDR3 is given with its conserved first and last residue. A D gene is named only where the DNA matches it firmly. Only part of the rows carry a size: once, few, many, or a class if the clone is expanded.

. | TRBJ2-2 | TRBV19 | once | CASSMAVTTGELFF | TGTGCCAGTAGTATGGCGGTCACTACCGGGGAGCTGTTTTTT
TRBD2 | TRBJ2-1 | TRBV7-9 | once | CASSLGTSGKPVNEQFF | TGTGCCAGCAGCTTAGGGACTAGCGGTAAACCGGTCAATGAGCAGTTCTTC
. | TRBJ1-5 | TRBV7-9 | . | CASSLTTGPLYSNQPQHF | TGTGCCAGCAGCCTAACAACAGGGCCCCTATATAGCAATCAGCCCCAGCATTTT
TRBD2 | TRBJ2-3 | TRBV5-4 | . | CASSLEGLVPTDTQYF | TGTGCCAGCAGCTTGGAGGGACTAGTTCCCACAGATACGCAGTATTTT
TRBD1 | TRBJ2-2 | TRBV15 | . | CATSRAPQGDTGELFF | TGTGCCACCAGCAGAGCACCACAGGGGGACACCGGGGAGCTGTTTTTT
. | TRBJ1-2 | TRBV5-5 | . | CASSLTGVEGRDGYTF | TGTGCCAGCAGCTTAACCGGTGTAGAGGGGAGGGATGGCTACACCTTC
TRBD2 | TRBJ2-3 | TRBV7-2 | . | CASSFPLAGGPGLDTQYF | TGTGCCAGCAGCTTCCCACTAGCGGGAGGGCCGGGGTTAGATACGCAGTATTTT
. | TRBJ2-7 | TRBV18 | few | CASSPPTNPYYEQYF | TGTGCCAGCTCACCACCGACTAACCCTTACTACGAGCAGTACTTC
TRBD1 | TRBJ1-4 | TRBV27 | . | CASSLSQDRGPNEKLFF | TGTGCCAGCAGTTTATCACAGGACAGGGGGCCTAATGAAAAACTGTTTTTT
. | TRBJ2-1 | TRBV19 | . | CATQRTRKNNEQFF | TGTGCCACTCAACGGACAAGGAAAAACAATGAGCAGTTCTTC
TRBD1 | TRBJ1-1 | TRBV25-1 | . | CARKKDRANTEAFF | TGTGCCAGAAAAAAGGACAGGGCGAACACTGAAGCTTTCTTT
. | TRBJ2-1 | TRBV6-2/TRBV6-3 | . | CASSFSDRPHEQFF | TGTGCCAGCAGTTTCTCCGACAGACCCCATGAGCAGTTCTTC
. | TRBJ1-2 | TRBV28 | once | CASSPPVSNYGYTF | TGTGCCAGCAGCCCCCCCGTTTCTAACTATGGCTACACCTTC
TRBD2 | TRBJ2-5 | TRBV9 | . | CASGLAGEETQYF | TGTGCCAGCGGGTTAGCGGGAGAAGAGACCCAGTACTTC
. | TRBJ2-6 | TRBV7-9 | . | CASSSPQTGANVLTF | TGTGCCAGCAGCTCCCCCCAGACTGGGGCCAACGTCCTGACTTTC
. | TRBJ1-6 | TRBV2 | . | CASSQGISSPLHF | TGTGCCAGCAGTCAGGGTATCTCTTCACCCCTCCACTTT
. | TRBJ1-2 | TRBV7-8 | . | CASSLAVGDYGYTF | TGTGCCAGCAGCTTAGCGGTCGGGGACTATGGCTACACCTTC
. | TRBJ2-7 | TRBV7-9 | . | CASAGRGSSYEQYF | TGTGCCAGCGCGGGGCGGGGCAGCTCCTACGAGCAGTACTTC
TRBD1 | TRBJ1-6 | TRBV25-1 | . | CASSEITGGNSPLHF | TGTGCCAGCAGTGAAATCACAGGGGGAAATTCACCCCTCCACTTT
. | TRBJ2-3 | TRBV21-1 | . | CASSRSGWAVLCTDTQYF | TGTGCCAGCAGCCGGAGCGGGTGGGCGGTATTATGCACAGATACGCAGTATTTT
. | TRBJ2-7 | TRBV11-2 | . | CASSLDWNGPAVYEQYF | TGTGCCAGCAGCTTAGATTGGAATGGGCCAGCGGTTTACGAGCAGTACTTC
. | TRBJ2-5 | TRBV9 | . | CASSPRTRSETQYF | TGTGCCAGCAGCCCCCGTACCCGGTCGGAGACCCAGTACTTC
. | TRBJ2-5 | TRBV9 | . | CASSVVSEKQNGRKTQYF | TGTGCCAGCAGCGTAGTATCTGAGAAACAGAACGGAAGAAAGACCCAGTACTTC
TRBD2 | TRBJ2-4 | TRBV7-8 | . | CASSLAGLAGETLAKNIQYF | TGTGCCAGCAGCTTAGCGGGACTAGCGGGGGAGACTCTAGCCAAAAACATTCAGTACTTC
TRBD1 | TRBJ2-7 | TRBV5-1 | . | CASSLTGTYEQYF | TGCGCCAGCAGCCTGACAGGGACCTACGAGCAGTACTTC
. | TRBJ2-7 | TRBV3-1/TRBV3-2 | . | CASSPRGATYEQYF | TGTGCCAGCAGCCCCCGGGGGGCCACCTACGAGCAGTACTTC
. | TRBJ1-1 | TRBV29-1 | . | CSGRANENTEAFF | TGCAGCGGCCGAGCCAATGAGAACACTGAAGCTTTCTTT
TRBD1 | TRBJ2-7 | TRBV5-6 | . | CASSYGRTGISYEQYF | TGTGCCAGCAGCTACGGACGGACAGGTATCTCCTACGAGCAGTACTTC
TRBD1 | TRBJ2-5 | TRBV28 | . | CASSLGQGKTQYF | TGTGCCAGCAGTTTGGGACAGGGAAAGACCCAGTACTTC
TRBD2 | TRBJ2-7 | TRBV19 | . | CASRLVGLAGGGEQYF | TGTGCCAGTAGGCTTGTCGGCCTAGCGGGAGGAGGGGAGCAGTACTTC
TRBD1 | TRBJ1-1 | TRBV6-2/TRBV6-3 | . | CASSRSMDRTDTEAFF | TGTGCCAGCAGCCGATCTATGGACAGGACTGACACTGAAGCTTTCTTT
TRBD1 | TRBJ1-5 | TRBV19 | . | CASSMDRDQPQHF | TGTGCCAGTAGTATGGACAGGGATCAGCCCCAGCATTTT
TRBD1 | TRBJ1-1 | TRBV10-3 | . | CAIRGTGEAFF | TGTGCCATCAGAGGGACAGGTGAAGCTTTCTTT
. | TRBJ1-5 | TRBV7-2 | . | CASSPTANQPQHF | TGTGCCAGCAGCCCGACAGCTAATCAGCCCCAGCATTTT
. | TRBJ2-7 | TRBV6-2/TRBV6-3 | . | CASSYLPGETPLGEQYF | TGTGCCAGCAGTTACCTCCCGGGTGAGACTCCCCTTGGGGAGCAGTACTTC